The 9 T cell receptor beta chains below come from one sample, sequenced in a study of T cells in localized non-small cell lung cancer. The assay was immunoSEQ multiplex PCR, and TCRdb's table has in-frame clones only and misses some. The sample yields more than 2,000 clones, 20% to 25% seen once. Sequencing used lung tumor tissue, obtained before any cancer treatment. The receptors originated from a man between 40 and 69 years old with stage II lung adenocarcinoma.

With regard to this clone: Residues arising from an ambiguous or unread base are written as X. V usage is TRBV6-1 and J usage is TRBJ1-5; D possibly corresponds to TRBD1 (5 bases). The CDR3 runs to 18 residues. The germline CDR1 and CDR2 sequences are MNHNS and SASEGT. The ends were cut back, 1 base at V and 1 base at J, with 17 bases in the middle. The CDR3 sequence is CASSEGXGPGVSNQPQHF. The DNA of the CDR3 is TGTGCCAGCAGTGAAGGGRCAGGGCCAGGAGTGAGCAATCAGCCCCAGCATTTT.

V gene TRBV18 combines with J gene TRBJ2-6, with D hard to call. The CDR3 length is 16 residues. Trimming took 3 bases from V and 0 from J, leaving 9 bases between them. Germline lookup yields CDR1 KGHSH and CDR2 LQKENI. The CDR3 nucleotides are TGTGCCAGCTCACCTTCGGACGACTCTGGGGCCAACGTCCTGACTTTC. It codes for CASSPSDDSGANVLTF.

This clone was detected many times. Written as DNA, the CDR3 is TGTGCCAGCAGCTCCGGGACGGGACCCTATGGCTACACCTTC. Translated, it gives CASSSGTGPYGYTF. V and J are TRBV11-3 and TRBJ1-2; possible D gene TRBD1, 5 bases. Trimming left V 4 bases short and J 4 bases short, with 13 bases between. Germline assignment: CDR1 SGHNT and CDR2 YENEEA. This CDR3 spans 14 amino acids.

The rearrangement joins TRBV19 to TRBJ2-7, with TRBD1 identical over 9 bases. V shed 5 bases and J 6 bases; nucleotides not matched to a gene: 8. Germline V lookup: CDR1 LNHDA, CDR2 SQIVND (reference sequence). The CDR3 runs 14 residues. This CDR3 is CASSLTGTGSEQYF. The CDR3 DNA reads as TGTGCCAGTAGTTTAACCGGGACAGGGTCCGAGCAGTACTTC.

V and J are TRBV6-8 and TRBJ2-7; D could derive from TRBD1 or TRBD2 (5 bases each). V lost 4 bases and J 0 bases, leaving 19 bases between the germline ends. The CDR3 runs to 17 residues. Germline CDR1 reads MNHGY; CDR2 reads SAAAGT. CDR3 coding DNA: TGTGCCAGCAGTTCGTATATCCGGGACGGACACTCCTACGAGCAGTACTTC. Amino acid sequence: CASSSYIRDGHSYEQYF.

By sample share, this clone is medium-sized (0.01 to 0.1%). The V call is TRBV4-1, the J call TRBJ2-2; maybe TRBD2 (6 bases). Germline V CDR1 and CDR2: MGHRA, YSYEKL. The CDR3 totals 17 residues. Trimming shortened V by 1 base and J by 0 bases, and 12 bases separated the two germline ends. The CDR3 sequence: CASSQGPAGSNTGELFF. For the CDR3, the DNA is TGCGCCAGCAGCCAAGGCCCGGCGGGGTCGAACACCGGGGAGCTGTTTTTT.

This clone is judged large (0.1 to 1%). The genes are TRBV11-3 and TRBJ2-2; possibly TRBD2 for D (5 bases). Per germline, CDR1 SGHNT and CDR2 YENEEA. There are 15 residues in the CDR3. The V and J ends lost 5 bases and 6 bases respectively, with 16 bases between them. CDR3 coding DNA: TGTGCCAGCAGCCCGATGAGGGCCAACTCCGGGGAGCTGTTTTTT. As protein: CASSPMRANSGELFF.

This chain uses TRBV18 with TRBJ1-2; D gene ambiguous. The CDR3 is 12 amino acids. V was pared by 2 bases and J by 8 bases, with 9 bases between. The germline V gene encodes CDR1 KGHSH and CDR2 LQKENI. The CDR3 sequence is CASSPGEPGYTF. In DNA, the CDR3 is TGTGCCAGCTCACCAGGGGAGCCAGGCTACACCTTC.

Only a few counts were recorded for this clone. The gene calls are TRBV11-3 and TRBJ2-7; 8 bases line up with TRBD1. The CDR3 totals 14 residues. The germline V gene encodes CDR1 SGHNT and CDR2 YENEEA. V was clipped by 2 bases and J by 5 bases; unmatched bases: 5. Here the CDR3 DNA reads TGTGCCAGCAGCTTACCCAGGGGGCTAAACGAGCAGTACTTC. This encodes CASSLPRGLNEQYF.